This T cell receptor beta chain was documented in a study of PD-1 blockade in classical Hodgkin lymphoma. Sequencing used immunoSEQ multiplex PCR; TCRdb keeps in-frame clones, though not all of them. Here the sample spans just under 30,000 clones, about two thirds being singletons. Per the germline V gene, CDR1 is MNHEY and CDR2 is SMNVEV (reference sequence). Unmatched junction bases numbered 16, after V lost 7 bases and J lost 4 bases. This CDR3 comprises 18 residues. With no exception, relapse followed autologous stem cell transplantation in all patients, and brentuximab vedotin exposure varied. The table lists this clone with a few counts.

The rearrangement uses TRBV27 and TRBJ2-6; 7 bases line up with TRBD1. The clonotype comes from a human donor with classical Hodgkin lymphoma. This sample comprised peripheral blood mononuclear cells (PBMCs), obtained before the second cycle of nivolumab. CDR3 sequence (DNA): TGTGCCAGCAACTCCCTAGGGGGCGGAGGAGCAGGGGCCAACGTCCTGACTTTC. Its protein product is CASNSLGGGGAGANVLTF.